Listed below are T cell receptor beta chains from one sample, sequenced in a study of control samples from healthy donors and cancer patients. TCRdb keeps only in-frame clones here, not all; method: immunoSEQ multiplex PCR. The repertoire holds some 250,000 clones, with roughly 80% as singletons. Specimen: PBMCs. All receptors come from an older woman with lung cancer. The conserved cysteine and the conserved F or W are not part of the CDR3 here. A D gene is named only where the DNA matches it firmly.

CDR3aa: ASSLGGRVRDNEQF
j_gene: TRBJ2-1
d_gene: TRBD2
v_gene: TRBV7-6

CDR3aa: ASSPPRQGGSYNEQF
j_gene: TRBJ2-1
d_gene: -
v_gene: TRBV18

CDR3aa: ASSDSYEQY
j_gene: TRBJ2-7
d_gene: -
v_gene: TRBV5-4

CDR3aa: ATLGEGGNEKLF
j_gene: TRBJ1-4
d_gene: -
v_gene: TRBV10-1

CDR3aa: ASSMRTNYEQY
j_gene: TRBJ2-7
d_gene: -
v_gene: TRBV19

CDR3aa: ASSLVTSGGELF
j_gene: TRBJ2-2
d_gene: TRBD2
v_gene: TRBV7-2

CDR3aa: ASSPGTGWETQY
j_gene: TRBJ2-5
d_gene: TRBD1
v_gene: TRBV19

CDR3aa: ASSLSGTWEAF
j_gene: TRBJ1-1
d_gene: -
v_gene: TRBV27

CDR3aa: ASSRREGWDEQF
j_gene: TRBJ2-1
d_gene: TRBD2
v_gene: TRBV7-9

CDR3aa: ASSPGLAGGEQF
j_gene: TRBJ2-1
d_gene: TRBD2
v_gene: TRBV4-1

CDR3aa: ASSQSGGLEEKLF
j_gene: TRBJ1-4
d_gene: -
v_gene: TRBV4-2

CDR3aa: ASSLGGTGGLPSYEQY
j_gene: TRBJ2-7
d_gene: TRBD1
v_gene: TRBV28

CDR3aa: ASSLGGTDYGYT
j_gene: TRBJ1-2
d_gene: TRBD1
v_gene: TRBV5-1

CDR3aa: ASSFSSNQPQH
j_gene: TRBJ1-5
d_gene: -
v_gene: TRBV12-3/TRBV12-4

CDR3aa: ASSIGQGQTGELF
j_gene: TRBJ2-2
d_gene: TRBD1
v_gene: TRBV19

CDR3aa: ASSLKGGNGAYEQY
j_gene: TRBJ2-7
d_gene: -
v_gene: TRBV7-3

CDR3aa: AILTPAGDNQPQH
j_gene: TRBJ1-5
d_gene: -
v_gene: TRBV10-3

CDR3aa: ASSPGTGGGTDTQY
j_gene: TRBJ2-3
d_gene: TRBD1
v_gene: TRBV11-3

CDR3aa: ASTRQDNTEAF
j_gene: TRBJ1-1
d_gene: -
v_gene: TRBV7-9

CDR3aa: ASSLYTEQY
j_gene: TRBJ2-7
d_gene: -
v_gene: TRBV5-6

CDR3aa: ASSIRAGRYNEQF
j_gene: TRBJ2-1
d_gene: TRBD2
v_gene: TRBV19

CDR3aa: ASSFLRVGNEQF
j_gene: TRBJ2-1
d_gene: -
v_gene: TRBV2

CDR3aa: ASSQSGAGGNTGELF
j_gene: TRBJ2-2
d_gene: TRBD2
v_gene: TRBV4-1

CDR3aa: ASSPWTGPPDTQY
j_gene: TRBJ2-3
d_gene: TRBD1
v_gene: TRBV18

CDR3aa: ASSQGFSGGAYNEQF
j_gene: TRBJ2-1
d_gene: TRBD2
v_gene: TRBV4-1

CDR3aa: ASSSRTSGDYEQY
j_gene: TRBJ2-7
d_gene: TRBD2
v_gene: TRBV11-3

CDR3aa: ASSVGAANYGYT
j_gene: TRBJ1-2
d_gene: -
v_gene: TRBV25-1

CDR3aa: ASGPGTSGHEQF
j_gene: TRBJ2-1
d_gene: TRBD2
v_gene: TRBV12-5

CDR3aa: AWSVGDKKNYGYT
j_gene: TRBJ1-2
d_gene: -
v_gene: TRBV30

CDR3aa: ASSNRNDGYT
j_gene: TRBJ1-2
d_gene: -
v_gene: TRBV6-2/TRBV6-3

CDR3aa: ASTAVGGEKLF
j_gene: TRBJ1-4
d_gene: -
v_gene: TRBV19

CDR3aa: ASSFEGQGGELF
j_gene: TRBJ2-2
d_gene: -
v_gene: TRBV7-9

CDR3aa: ATSRVRDSITF
j_gene: TRBJ1-1
d_gene: -
v_gene: TRBV15

CDR3aa: ASTPRGGRHPVGYT
j_gene: TRBJ1-2
d_gene: -
v_gene: TRBV7-9

CDR3aa: AITRTGGSNYGYT
j_gene: TRBJ1-2
d_gene: -
v_gene: TRBV10-3

CDR3aa: ASSVEGLAGWETQY
j_gene: TRBJ2-5
d_gene: TRBD2
v_gene: TRBV9

CDR3aa: ASSLGQNTEAF
j_gene: TRBJ1-1
d_gene: -
v_gene: TRBV12-3/TRBV12-4

CDR3aa: ATSRDIPGWETQY
j_gene: TRBJ2-5
d_gene: -
v_gene: TRBV15

CDR3aa: ASSEGTSGHLSETQY
j_gene: TRBJ2-5
d_gene: TRBD2
v_gene: TRBV6-1

CDR3aa: ASSETGRTEAF
j_gene: TRBJ1-1
d_gene: TRBD1
v_gene: TRBV19

CDR3aa: ASKGGSMKTQY
j_gene: TRBJ2-5
d_gene: TRBD2
v_gene: TRBV5-1

CDR3aa: ASSSPTSGGADTQY
j_gene: TRBJ2-3
d_gene: TRBD2
v_gene: TRBV5-1

CDR3aa: ASSLKGYSNQPQH
j_gene: TRBJ1-5
d_gene: -
v_gene: TRBV5-8

CDR3aa: ASSPVRGQWFSGYT
j_gene: TRBJ1-2
d_gene: -
v_gene: TRBV18

CDR3aa: ASSFGAGGEQF
j_gene: TRBJ2-1
d_gene: -
v_gene: TRBV12-3/TRBV12-4

CDR3aa: ASSQTARGGNTIY
j_gene: TRBJ1-3
d_gene: TRBD1
v_gene: TRBV4-2

CDR3aa: ASRAGRSTNEKLF
j_gene: TRBJ1-4
d_gene: -
v_gene: TRBV2

CDR3aa: ASSLGASTDTQY
j_gene: TRBJ2-3
d_gene: -
v_gene: TRBV5-1

CDR3aa: ASSLVLGVYRANVLT
j_gene: TRBJ2-6
d_gene: -
v_gene: TRBV11-2

CDR3aa: AIRLVGGGTEAF
j_gene: TRBJ1-1
d_gene: -
v_gene: TRBV10-3

CDR3aa: ASQGLTGGFEKLF
j_gene: TRBJ1-4
d_gene: TRBD1
v_gene: TRBV3-1/TRBV3-2

CDR3aa: ASSLEEYSGRSSYEQY
j_gene: TRBJ2-7
d_gene: TRBD2
v_gene: TRBV7-8

CDR3aa: ASSQELLTGETQY
j_gene: TRBJ2-5
d_gene: -
v_gene: TRBV14

CDR3aa: ASSPTGSYVIT
j_gene: TRBJ1-2
d_gene: -
v_gene: TRBV7-3

CDR3aa: ASSMTPGLAGGQNEQF
j_gene: TRBJ2-1
d_gene: TRBD2
v_gene: TRBV5-1

CDR3aa: ASSLDLADTQY
j_gene: TRBJ2-3
d_gene: -
v_gene: TRBV11-3

CDR3aa: ASSDGSAPDYGYT
j_gene: TRBJ1-2
d_gene: -
v_gene: TRBV19

CDR3aa: AIATSGGSETQY
j_gene: TRBJ2-5
d_gene: TRBD2
v_gene: TRBV10-3